One T cell receptor beta chain is described in this entry. Its antigen is not identified. This entry belongs to a study of T cells after yellow fever vaccination. Trimming took off 5 bases at V and 7 bases at J, with 10 bases between the two ends. The length of the CDR3 is 12 residues. CDR1 is SGHVS and CDR2 is FQNEAQ in the germline V gene. Synthesis of TCR cDNA relied on 5'RACE template switching, which attached a universal primer site and UMIs. MiXCR was run by TCRdb on the 5' RACE reads, yielding one entry per CDR3 protein. The sample carries just under 600,000 distinct CDR3 sequences, less than 15% recorded once. Study outcomes and limitations: Clones from primary vaccination mostly reappeared after the booster (96% CD4, about 88% CD8).

This clonotype originated in a man aged 30 to 45 who received the YFV17D yellow fever vaccine. This material consisted of PBMCs, taken on the day of the yellow fever booster vaccination. V gene TRBV7-8 combines with J gene TRBJ2-3, with D hard to call. The CDR3 region has the DNA TGTGCCAGCAGCGACCCGGCGTATACGCAGTATTTT. Translated: CASSDPAYTQYF.